This entry lists 20 T cell receptor beta chains sequenced from one sample in a study of CD8+CD57+ T cells in acquired aplastic anemia. Study findings and constraints: Total CD4+ and CD8+ pools in patients were more diverse than the CD8+CD57+ cells of those patients.

The template for TCR beta VDJ and CDR3 sequence profiling was genomic DNA. TCRdb reanalysed the reads using MiXCR and keeps one entry per CDR3 protein. The sample lists more than 15,000 distinct CDR3 sequences; approximately 38% were seen once. No antigen has been assigned to these receptors. Whoever was chosen for sequencing had shown CD8+CD57+ cell expansion by flow cytometry. The sequencing sample was made of CD8+CD57+ T cells sorted from PBMCs. Subset given: bead-enriched CD8+CD57+ effector memory T cells from SAA patients. These receptors were collected from a human donor with aplastic anemia.

There are many counts of this clonotype. The V call is TRBV12-3 or TRBV12-4, the J call TRBJ2-7; a weak D match, TRBD1 (5 bases). CDR3 size: 16 residues. V was clipped by 0 bases and J by 0 bases, with 12 bases between them. DNA of the CDR3: TGTGCCAGCAGTTTAGCCAGACAGACCGTCTCCTACGAGCAGTACTTC. Translated, it gives CASSLARQTVSYEQYF.

This clonotype was counted ten times or more. This chain's CDR3 is CASSLGRPYEQYF. The CDR3 bases are TGCGCCAGCAGCTTGGGCCGGCCCTACGAGCAGTACTTC. The chain is built from TRBV5-1 and TRBJ2-7; D is undetermined. Germline CDR1 SGHRS, CDR2 YFSETQ. Between the trimmed V and J ends, which lost 0 bases and 2 bases, there was a span of 6 bases. This CDR3 is 13 amino acids long.

The chain carries TRBV5-1 and TRBJ2-2; D is ambiguous. V was cut by 2 bases and J by 5 bases, with 10 bases left in between. Germline V gene lookup returns CDR1 SGHRS and CDR2 YFSETQ. The CDR3 is 14 residues long. CDR3 in DNA: TGCGCCAGCAGCTTCTCAGCTGGGACCGGGGAGCTGTTTTTT. Encoded protein: CASSFSAGTGELFF. Combining the CDR3 with reference TRBV5-1 and TRBJ2-2 gives the whole variable domain KAGVTQTPRYLIKTRGQQVTLSCSPISGHRSVSWYQQTPGQGLQFLFEYFSETQRNKGNFPGRFSGRQFSNSRSEMNVSTLELGDSALYLCASSFSAGTGELFFGEGSRLTVL.

This clonotype was recorded at least ten times. Compared with germline, one end of the junction differs, possibly owing to a read error. V is TRBV15 and J is TRBJ1-1; D call uncertain. The germline V gene has CDR1 LNHNV and CDR2 YYDKDF (reference sequence). This CDR3 spans 15 amino acids. CDR3 in amino acids: CATSNSHAVNAEAFF. As DNA, the CDR3 is TGTGCCACCAGCAACTCACACGCAGTGAACGCTGAAGCTTTCTTT.

Here the CDR3 DNA reads TGTGCCAGCAGCTCCCGAGTGGACGGAGGAAACACCATATATTTT. Amino acid sequence: CASSSRVDGGNTIYF. This sequence joins TRBV7-6 and TRBJ1-3, with D unresolved. The CDR3 length is 15 residues. V was clipped by 4 bases and J by 4 bases, with 14 bases between them. The V gene's germline CDR1 is SGHVS and CDR2 FNYEAQ.

As for this clonotype: One end of the junction fails to match germline, which may point to a read error. The gene calls are TRBV4-1 and TRBJ2-7; no clear D. The CDR3 extends over 13 amino acids. Germline V lookup: CDR1 MGHRA, CDR2 YSYEKL. The CDR3 loop reads CASSQDPSYGQYF. CDR3 sequence (DNA): TGCGCCAGCAGCCAAGATCCGTCCTACGGGCAGTACTTC.

This clonotype was picked up a small number of times. The V call is TRBV7-9, the J call TRBJ2-5, with TRBD1 matching over 8 bases. V gave up 4 bases and J gave up 5 bases; unmatched junction bases: 0. This CDR3 region has 12 residues. Germline V gene sequence: CDR1 SEHNR, CDR2 FQNEAQ (reference sequence). The CDR3 DNA reads as TGTGCCAGCAGCTGGGACAGGGAGACCCAGTACTTC. It specifies CASSWDRETQYF. The complete variable domain, with remaining parts taken from reference TRBV7-9 and TRBJ2-5, reads DTGVSQNPRHKITKRGQNVTFRCDPISEHNRLYWYRQTLGQGPEFLTYFQNEAQLEKSRLLSDRFSAERPKGSFSTLEIQRTEQGDSAMYLCASSWDRETQYFGPGTRLLVL.

This clonotype was seen only once. The conserved phenylalanine or tryptophan normally closing the CDR3 is absent here, so this likely arose from a read error. The limits of the CDR3 on the DNA are not certain, so only TCRdb's listed CDR3 is given. This rearrangement joins TRBV10-1 to TRBJ1-2; the table's TRBD1 call for D was not verified on the DNA. From germline, CDR1 is WNHNN and CDR2 SYGVQD (reference sequence). Ends included, the CDR3 has 11 residues. The CDR3 region is CTSSGGSRCTL.

The chain combines TRBV11-1 with TRBJ2-1, with a possible D match to TRBD2 (5 bases). This CDR3 is 17 amino acids long. The V gene's germline CDR1 is SGHAT and CDR2 FQDESV (reference sequence). V gave up 2 bases and J gave up 0 bases, with 14 bases separating them. In nucleotides, the CDR3 is TGTGCCAGCAGCTTACAGCCTGGACTGAGCTCCTACAATGAGCAGTTCTTC. As protein: CASSLQPGLSSYNEQFF.

CDR3 nucleotides: TGCAGTGCTAGCGAACTAGCGGTCCACGAGCAGTACTTC. This gives the protein CSASELAVHEQYF. The chain is built from TRBV20-1 and TRBJ2-7; 8 nucleotides align to TRBD2. V shed 3 bases, J shed 5 bases, and the junction held 6 bases outside the gene matches. CDR1 and CDR2 (germline): DFQATT, SNEGSKA (reference sequence). The CDR3 length is 13 residues.

V and J are TRBV11-2 and TRBJ2-7; a possible D gene is TRBD2 (6 bases). The CDR3 runs 13 residues. The germline V gene encodes CDR1 SGHAT and CDR2 FQNNGV. V dropped 2 bases and J dropped 2 bases, with 7 bases sitting between them. The CDR3 coding sequence is TGTGCCAGCAGCTTAACGGGAGCCTACGAGCAGTACTTC. This translates into CASSLTGAYEQYF.

Many counts were recorded for this clonotype. The gene calls are TRBV20-1 and TRBJ1-4; tentatively, D is TRBD1 (5 bases). CDR3 size: 15 residues. Germline loops: CDR1 DFQATT, CDR2 SNEGSKA (reference sequence). V shed 5 bases and J shed 2 bases, with 15 bases lying between them. For the CDR3, the DNA is TGCAGTGCTCTCGGGGGGGATGCGACTAATGAAAAACTGTTTTTT. Translating gives CSALGGDATNEKLFF.

The sample holds a few counts of this clonotype. The chain links TRBV5-1 to TRBJ2-5, with 10 bases lining up with TRBD2. Germline V gene data show CDR1 as SGHRS and CDR2 as YFSETQ. V trimming: 1 base; J trimming: 5 bases; junction bases outside the gene matches: 11. This CDR3 has 17 amino acids. This CDR3 reads CASSLFPVLAGSETQYF. CDR3 nucleotide sequence: TGCGCCAGCAGCTTGTTTCCGGTACTAGCGGGAAGTGAGACCCAGTACTTC.

The V gene is TRBV29-1, the J gene TRBJ2-3, with a weak D call TRBD2 (7 bases). From germline, CDR1 is SQVTM and CDR2 ANQGSEA. This CDR3 comprises 16 residues. Trimming removed 4 bases at V and 4 bases at J, with 21 bases between. This CDR3 reads CSVAGGGSRGADTQYF. CDR3 sequence (DNA): TGCAGCGTTGCTGGGGGCGGGAGCCGAGGCGCAGATACGCAGTATTTT.

The chain carries TRBV12-3 or TRBV12-4 and TRBJ2-7; D remains unclear. Deletions cut 0 bases from V and 0 bases from J, with 6 bases between. There are 14 residues in the CDR3. In DNA form, the CDR3 reads TGTGCCAGCAGTTTAGCTGCAGGCTCCTACGAGCAGTACTTC. Its translation is CASSLAAGSYEQYF.

V gene TRBV7-9 combines with J gene TRBJ2-7; no firm D call. Trimming shortened V by 3 bases and J by 2 bases, and 5 bases separated the two germline ends. This CDR3 is built from 12 residues. Looked up from germline, CDR1 is SEHNR and CDR2 is FQNEAQ (reference sequence). In DNA form, the CDR3 reads TGTGCCAGCAGCTTCAATGCCTACGAGCAGTACTTC. This translates into CASSFNAYEQYF.

This clonotype was observed at least ten times. The J gene is TRBJ1-1, the V gene TRBV28; D uncertain. The germline V gene encodes CDR1 MDHEN and CDR2 SYDVKM. CDR3 length: 13 residues. V dropped 3 bases and J dropped 1 base, with 6 bases sitting between them. CDR3 residues: CASSFGGNTEAFF. CDR3 bases: TGTGCCAGCAGTTTCGGAGGGAACACTGAAGCTTTCTTT.

Only a few counts were recorded for this clonotype. CDR3: CASSESTRRDSHNEQFF. CDR3 nucleotides: TGCGCCAGCAGTGAGTCGACTCGACGGGACAGCCACAATGAGCAGTTCTTC. The V and J genes are TRBV10-1 and TRBJ2-1; TRBD1 aligns across 7 bases. With 0 bases clipped from V and 5 bases from J, the junction kept 10 bases outside the gene matches. This CDR3 is 17 amino acids long. Germline CDR1 is WNHNN and CDR2 is SYGVQD (reference sequence).

This clonotype came up many times. J is TRBJ1-5 and V is TRBV5-8; possibly TRBD1 for D (6 bases). The germline gives CDR1 SGHTS, CDR2 YDEGEE. The CDR3 spans 15 residues. The V end was cut by 2 bases, the J end by 0 bases, with 9 bases between. CDR3 in DNA: TGTGCCAGCAGCTTACAGGGTTTTAGCAATCAGCCCCAGCATTTT. It codes for CASSLQGFSNQPQHF.

The J gene is TRBJ2-7, the V gene TRBV2; unclear D gene. CDR3 length equals 14 residues. Trimming removed 3 bases at V and 3 bases at J, with 12 bases between. CDR1 and CDR2 from the germline V gene are SNHLY and FYNNEI. DNA of the CDR3: TGTGCCAGCAGTGACTCAGTACCTGTCTACGAGCAGTACGTC. Its protein product is CASSDSVPVYEQYV.